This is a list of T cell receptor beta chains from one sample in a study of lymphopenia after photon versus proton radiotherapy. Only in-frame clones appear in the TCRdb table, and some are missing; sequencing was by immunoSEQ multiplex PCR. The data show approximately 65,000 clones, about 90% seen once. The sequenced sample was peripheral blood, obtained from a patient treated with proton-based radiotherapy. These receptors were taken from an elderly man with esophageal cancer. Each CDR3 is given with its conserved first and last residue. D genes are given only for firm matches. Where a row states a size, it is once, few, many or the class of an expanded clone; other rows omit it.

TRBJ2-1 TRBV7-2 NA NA TGTGCCAGCAGCTTAGCAGGACCCCAGAGGGGCGATGAGCAGTTCTTC CASSLAGPQRGDEQFF
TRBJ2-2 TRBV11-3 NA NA TGTGCCAGCAGCGAGAGAGGGTCGAACACCGGGGAGCTGTTTTTT CASSERGSNTGELFF
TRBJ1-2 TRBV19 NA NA TGTGCCAGTAGTATAGATCTATCCGGCAGCCGCGGGTATGGCTACACCTTC CASSIDLSGSRGYGYTF
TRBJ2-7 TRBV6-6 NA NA TGTGCCAGCAACACAGGAAGGAGCTCCTACGAGCAGTACTTC CASNTGRSSYEQYF
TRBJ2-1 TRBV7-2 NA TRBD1 TGTGCCAGCAGCTTATTGACAGGGTCCTACAATGAGCAGTTCTTC CASSLLTGSYNEQFF
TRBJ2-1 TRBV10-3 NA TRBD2 TGTGCCACCACTAGCGGGATAACTCTCAATGAGCAGTTCTTC CATTSGITLNEQFF
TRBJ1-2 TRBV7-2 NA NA TGTGCCAGCAGCTTACAACAAGCTAACTATGGCTACACCTTC CASSLQQANYGYTF
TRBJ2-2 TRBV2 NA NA TGTGCCAGCAGTCCACTTCCGGGACAAGCCGGGGAGCTGTTTTTT CASSPLPGQAGELFF
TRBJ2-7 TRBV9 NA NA TGTGCCAGCAGCGTAGCTGGGCAGGCCTACGAGCAGTACTTC CASSVAGQAYEQYF
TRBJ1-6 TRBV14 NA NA TGTGCCAGCAGCCAAGTAAGGGGGTACTCGATTTATTCACCCCTCCACTTT CASSQVRGYSIYSPLHF
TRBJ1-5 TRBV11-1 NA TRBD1 TGTGCCAGCAGCCGGGACAGAAATCAGCCCCAGCATTTT CASSRDRNQPQHF
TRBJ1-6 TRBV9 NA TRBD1 TGTGCCAGCAGCATCACCGGGACAGGGGCCTCACCCCTCCACTTT CASSITGTGASPLHF
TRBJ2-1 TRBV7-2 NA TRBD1 TGTGCCAGCAGCCCCGGCAGGGGGCGTGAGCAGTTCTTC CASSPGRGREQFF
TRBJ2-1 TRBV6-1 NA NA TGTGCCAGCAGTGAAAGGGGCAGCTCCTACAATGAGCAGTTCTTC CASSERGSSYNEQFF
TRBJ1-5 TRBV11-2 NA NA TGTGCCAGCAGCTTAGTTTCTAGCAATCAGCCCCAGCATTTT CASSLVSSNQPQHF
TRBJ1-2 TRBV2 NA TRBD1 TGTGCCAGCAACTTGATCGGACAGGGATCGGGTGGCTACACCTTC CASNLIGQGSGGYTF
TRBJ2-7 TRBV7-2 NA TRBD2 TGTGCCAGCAGCTTAGGTCTTGGGAGGGGTTACGAGCAGTACTTC CASSLGLGRGYEQYF
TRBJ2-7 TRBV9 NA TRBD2 TGTGCCAGCAGCCCACGTCCCCACTTTGGGGGGGGCTACGAGCAGTACTTC CASSPRPHFGGGYEQYF
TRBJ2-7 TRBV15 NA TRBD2 TGTGCCACCAGCGAACGGACTAGCGGATCCTACGAGCAGTACTTC CATSERTSGSYEQYF
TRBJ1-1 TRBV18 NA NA TGTGCCAGCTGTCCCGGGCTGAACACTGAAGCTTTCTTT CASCPGLNTEAFF
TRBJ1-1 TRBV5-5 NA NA TGTGCCAGCAGCTTGGCGGGGTGGGGGACTGAAGCTTTCTTT CASSLAGWGTEAFF
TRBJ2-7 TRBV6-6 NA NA TGTGCCAGCAGCCGGACGTTGGGGGTCGAGCAGTACTTC CASSRTLGVEQYF
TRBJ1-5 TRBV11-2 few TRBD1 TGTGCCAGCAGCTTAGGCAGGGGGAATCAGCCCCAGCATTTT CASSLGRGNQPQHF
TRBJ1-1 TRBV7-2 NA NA TGTGCCAGCAGCTTAAGGAAATGGGGGAGGGGAAACACTGAAGCTTTCTTT CASSLRKWGRGNTEAFF
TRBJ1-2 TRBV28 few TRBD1 TGTGCCAGCAGTTTACCAGGCGGGACAGTAGGCTATGGCTACACCTTC CASSLPGGTVGYGYTF
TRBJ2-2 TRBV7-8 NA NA TGTGCCAGCAGCTTAGCGCTAGGGGGAACCGGGGAGCTGTTTTTT CASSLALGGTGELFF
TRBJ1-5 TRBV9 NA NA TGTGCCAGCAGCGTAGGGATAAACAATCAGCCCCAGCATTTT CASSVGINNQPQHF
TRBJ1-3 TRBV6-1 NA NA TGTGCCAGCAGACTCAGAAACACCATATATTTT CASRLRNTIYF
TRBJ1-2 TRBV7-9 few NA TGTGCCAGCAGCTGGGTTGACTATGGCTACACCTTC CASSWVDYGYTF
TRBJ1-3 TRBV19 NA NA TGTGCCAGTAGTAGAGGCGGACACTACTCTGGAAACACCATATATTTT CASSRGGHYSGNTIYF
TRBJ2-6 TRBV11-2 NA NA TGTGCCAGCAGCCGCGGCTGGGTTGGGGCCAACGTCCTGACTTTC CASSRGWVGANVLTF
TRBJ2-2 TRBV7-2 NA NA TGTGCCAGCAGCTTCGGGAACACCGGGGAGCTGTTTTTT CASSFGNTGELFF
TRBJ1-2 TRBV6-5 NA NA TGTGCCGTTAGGGGGATTTCCAGGGATGGCTACACCTTC CAVRGISRDGYTF
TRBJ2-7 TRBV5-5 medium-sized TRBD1 TGTGCCAGCAGGCGGACCGGGACAGATACCTACGAGCAGTACTTC CASRRTGTDTYEQYF
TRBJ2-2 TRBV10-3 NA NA TGTGCCATCAGTTTGGGACGGACGAACACCGGGGAGCTGTTTTTT CAISLGRTNTGELFF
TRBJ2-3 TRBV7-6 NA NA TGTGCCAGCAGCCGGGGAGGGGCGGGGACACATACGCAGTATTTT CASSRGGAGTHTQYF
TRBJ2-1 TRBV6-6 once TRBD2 TGTGCCAGCACGGCGGGGGTAGTTAATGAGCAGTTCTTC CASTAGVVNEQFF
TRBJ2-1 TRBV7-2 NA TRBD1 TGTGCCAGCAGACGCCCAGGGGGTACCAATGAGCAGTTCTTC CASRRPGGTNEQFF
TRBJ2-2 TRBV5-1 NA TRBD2 TGCGCCAGCAGCTTGAGCGGGAGGGCCTCTGGCGGGGAGCTGTTTTTT CASSLSGRASGGELFF
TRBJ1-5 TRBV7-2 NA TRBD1 TGTGCCAGCAGCTTAGGAGGGGGCGGCAATCAGCCCCAGCATTTT CASSLGGGGNQPQHF
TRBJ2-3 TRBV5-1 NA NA TGCGCCAGCAGCTTGGCTGGGACGAAGACAGATACGCAGTATTTT CASSLAGTKTDTQYF
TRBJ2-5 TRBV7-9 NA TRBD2 TGTGCCAGCAGCACCCGGGGACTAGCGCCGCAAGAGACCCAGTACTTC CASSTRGLAPQETQYF
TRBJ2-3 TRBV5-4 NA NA TGTGCCAGCAGCGCTGACAGTAGGATCGTAACCGATACGCAGTATTTT CASSADSRIVTDTQYF
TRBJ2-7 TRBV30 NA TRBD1 TGTGCCTGGAGTTGGACAGGGGGCTACGAGCAGTACTTC CAWSWTGGYEQYF
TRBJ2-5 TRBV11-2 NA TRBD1 TGTGCCAGCAGCTTATCGGGACAGGGAGAGACCCAGTACTTC CASSLSGQGETQYF
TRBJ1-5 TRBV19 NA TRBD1 TGTGCCAGTAGGGGAGGACAGGGTTGGGATCAGCCCCAGCATTTT CASRGGQGWDQPQHF
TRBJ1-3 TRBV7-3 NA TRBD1 TGTGCCAGCAGCGCCGCAGGGGGTGGAAACACCATATATTTT CASSAAGGGNTIYF
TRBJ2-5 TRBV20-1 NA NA TGCAGTTACTTCCAAGAGACCCAGTACTTC CSYFQETQYF
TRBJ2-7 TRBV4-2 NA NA TGTGCCAGCAGCCAAGCCTCAACCTACGAGCAGTACTTC CASSQASTYEQYF
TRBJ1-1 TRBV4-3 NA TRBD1 TGCGCCAGCAGCTCGGACAGGATCAGACCTGAAGCTTTCTTT CASSSDRIRPEAFF
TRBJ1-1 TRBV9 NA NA TGTGCCAGCAGCCTGGACGGAAACACTGAAGCTTTCTTT CASSLDGNTEAFF
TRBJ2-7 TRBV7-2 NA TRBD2 TGTGCCAGCAGCTTAGCCGGGGGGGCAAGGGAGCAGTACTTC CASSLAGGAREQYF
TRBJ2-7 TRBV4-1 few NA TGCGCCAGCAGCCACAACGGGGAGCAGTACTTC CASSHNGEQYF
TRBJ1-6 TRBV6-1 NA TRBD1 TGTGCCAGCAGTGAGCTGGGACAGGCTAATTCACCCCTCCACTTT CASSELGQANSPLHF
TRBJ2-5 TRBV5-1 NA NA TGCGCCAGCAGCTTGGATAGGTATACTCAAGAGACCCAGTACTTC CASSLDRYTQETQYF
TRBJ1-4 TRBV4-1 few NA TGCGCCAGCAGCCCCCCTGGCTGGTCAGAAGAAAAACTGTTTTTT CASSPPGWSEEKLFF
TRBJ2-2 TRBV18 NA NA TGTGCCAGCTCACTCAGAGGGGGAGGCGGCACCGGGGAGCTGTTTTTT CASSLRGGGGTGELFF
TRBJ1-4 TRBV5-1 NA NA TGCGCCAGCAGCTTACAGGGATCCGATGAAAAACTGTTTTTT CASSLQGSDEKLFF
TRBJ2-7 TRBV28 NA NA TGTGCCAGCAGTCGGGGACTGGAACTCTACGAGCAGTACTTC CASSRGLELYEQYF
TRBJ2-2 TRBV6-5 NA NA TGTGCCAGCAGGCCCCGGGACCCTAACACCGGGGAGCTGTTTTTT CASRPRDPNTGELFF